This entry is about one T cell receptor beta chain. This clonotype was detected many times. This clone's antigen is unknown. Base-call qualities are not available, and no considerably larger clone is one nucleotide away. Read against the paper, the sample's treatment or condition label means: live attenuated yellow fever vaccine strain. A standard Ficoll-Paque protocol was used to isolate PBMCs from peripheral blood. Dynabeads CD4 and CD8 positive selection kits were used to isolate CD4 and CD8 T-cell fractions. TriZol was used to extract RNA from bulk PBMCs, CD4 and CD8 fractions, and dextramer-positive and dextramer-negative fractions. This sample stems from a study of T cells after yellow fever vaccination (dated 2019 in TCRdb). Regarding the research as a whole: Libraries from fractions with low cell numbers were prepared with the SMART-Seq v4 Ultra Low Input RNA kit. To track T-cell clones before and after primary and booster YFV17D yellow fever vaccination, bulk TCR alpha and beta repertoires were sequenced longitudinally. Blood samples were taken at several timepoints before and after primary and secondary immunization, and bulk PBMC replicates and cell subsets were isolated. Two healthy male donors, one aged 18 to 29 and one aged 30 to 39 years, were included in the cohort. General study outcomes and caveats: Compared with the primary T-cell response, the secondary T-cell response was faster but weaker, reaching its peak on day 5 rather than on day 15. Most clones expanded after primary vaccination (around 96% of CD4 and roughly 90% of CD8) were re-detected after the booster, suggesting that broad memory maintenance occurred. Computational filtering was required because FACS-sorted repertoires could contain abundant contaminating clonotypes from the bulk population. The study included only two donors, which limits how far the findings can be generalized. A small fraction of clonotypes showed up in both the CD4 and CD8 compartments, probably as a result of convergent recombination.

Reading from cysteine to phenylalanine, the CDR3 counts 15 amino acids. The read is trimmed to its CDR3 DNA, 45 bases read in frame from base 1. TCR cDNA was made using 5'RACE template switching, a step that added a universal primer site and unique molecular identifiers. Priming for cDNA synthesis came from both the TCR alpha and TCR beta constant segments. Libraries were amplified in two PCR steps, with sample barcodes and sequencing adapters added in the second step. Sequencing of libraries was performed on Illumina HiSeq 2500 (2x100 bp) or NovaSeq (2x150 bp). As for how the authors treated the data: Reads were demultiplexed and collapsed into UMI consensus sequences with MIGEC, and V(D)J alignment was performed with MiXCR. Vaccine-responding clonotypes were defined with edgeR using replicate PBMC samples, requiring FDR below 0.01 and a log2 fold change above 5 up to day 15. Each bulk clonotype was labeled CD4 or CD8 based on which sequenced repertoire, CD4 or CD8, contained the clonotype at higher abundance. The public reads were reprocessed in TCRdb via fastp at Q25 and MiXCR, keeping in-frame beta chains. Duplicate CDR3 protein sequences are folded into a single record with the most common DNA and genes. V and J calls and clone size were set by TCRdb, not the authors. This sample holds approximately 300,000 distinct CDR3 sequences; over 10% were observed only once. The top ten hold about 0.51% of the sample.

Recombination joined TRBV21-1 with TRBJ2-5; TRBD1, the table's D call, lacks a check against the DNA. TRBV21-1 is a listed pseudogene. Source: CD4+ T cells sorted from PBMCs, taken 45 days after the yellow fever booster vaccination. The receptor was isolated from a man aged 25-45 years who received the YFV17D yellow fever vaccine. The encoded CDR3 is CASSRRDRGRETQYF. At the DNA level, the sequence is TGTGCCAGCAGCCGCCGGGACAGGGGAAGGGAGACCCAGTACTTC.